The rows below give T cell receptor beta chains drawn from one sample of a study of T cells in Graves' hyperthyroidism and ophthalmopathy. TCRdb re-analysed the multiplex PCR reads in MiXCR, keeping a single row per CDR3 protein. The table records about 350,000 distinct CDR3 sequences, about 15% of them present only once. Sequenced input: blood. These receptors all stem from a woman aged 25 to 45 with Graves' hyperthyroidism. The CDR3 runs from the conserved cysteine through the conserved F or W. A D gene is named only where the DNA matches it firmly. Size values are once, few and many counts, or a class for expanded clones, and some rows have none.

clone_size	v_call	d_call	j_call	cdr3_aa	cdr3_nt
.	TRBV7-2	.	TRBJ2-7	CASSYPKRTVGYEQYF	TGTGCCAGCAGCTATCCCAAACGGACAGTAGGGTACGAGCAGTACTTC
few	TRBV19	TRBD1	TRBJ2-7	CASSRDREIREQYF	TGTGCCAGTAGTAGGGACAGGGAGATTCGTGAGCAGTACTTC
few	TRBV30	TRBD1	TRBJ1-6	CAWSATQGAGSPLHF	TGTGCCTGGAGTGCCACACAGGGGGCAGGATCACCCCTCCACTTT
many	TRBV20-1	TRBD1	TRBJ1-6	CSASVEGANSPLHF	TGCAGTGCTAGTGTCGAGGGGGCCAATTCACCCCTCCACTTT
few	TRBV20-1	TRBD1	TRBJ2-7	CSAPRVTGGAFGEQYF	TGCAGTGCTCCCCGAGTAACAGGGGGTGCGTTTGGCGAGCAGTACTTC
.	TRBV12-3/TRBV12-4	TRBD2	TRBJ2-3	CASTPPYLAGGPKGSDTQYF	TGTGCCAGCACCCCTCCCTACCTAGCGGGAGGGCCAAAGGGTTCAGATACGCAGTATTTT
.	TRBV7-9	.	TRBJ2-7	CASSLSGSRYEQYF	TGTGCCAGCAGCTTAAGTGGGAGCCGATACGAGCAGTACTTC
many	TRBV2	.	TRBJ2-3	CASPGVTGPTDTQYF	TGTGCCTCCCCCGGCGTAACGGGACCCACAGATACGCAGTATTTT
.	TRBV6-1	.	TRBJ2-7	CASSVTLKGYEQYF	TGTGCCAGCAGTGTGACTCTTAAGGGGTACGAGCAGTACTTC
.	TRBV2	.	TRBJ2-7	CASSASRGEQYF	TGTGCCAGCAGTGCCAGCCGGGGCGAGCAGTACTTC
few	TRBV30	.	TRBJ2-2	CAWIWKNTGELFF	TGTGCCTGGATCTGGAAAAACACCGGGGAGCTGTTTTTT
.	TRBV12-3/TRBV12-4	TRBD2	TRBJ2-3	CASSFRSSGYTQYF	TGTGCCAGCAGTTTCCGGTCTAGCGGGTATACGCAGTATTTT
.	TRBV30	.	TRBJ2-7	CAVDRGPRYEQYF	TGTGCCGTAGACAGAGGGCCGCGATACGAGCAGTACTTC
.	TRBV4-3	.	TRBJ1-2	CASSQEGQGNGGYTF	TGCGCCAGCAGCCAAGAGGGGCAGGGAAATGGTGGCTACACCTTC
many	TRBV5-1	.	TRBJ1-1	CATRGEGNTEAFF	TGCGCCACCCGAGGCGAGGGGAACACTGAAGCTTTCTTT
many	TRBV7-2	.	TRBJ1-6	CASRGPVNSPLHF	TGTGCCAGCAGGGGGCCGGTCAATTCACCCCTCCACTTT
few	TRBV18	TRBD1	TRBJ1-5	CASSPDRANQPQHF	TGTGCCAGCTCACCAGACAGGGCCAATCAGCCCCAGCATTTT
few	TRBV27	TRBD1	TRBJ1-4	CASRLRPQGNEKLFF	TGTGCCAGCAGATTGAGGCCACAGGGGAATGAAAAACTGTTTTTT
many	TRBV5-1	TRBD1	TRBJ1-6	CASSAGQGNSPLHF	TGCGCCAGCAGCGCGGGACAGGGAAATTCACCCCTCCACTTT
.	TRBV12-3/TRBV12-4	.	TRBJ2-5	CASSLPGSQETQYF	TGTGCCAGCAGTTTGCCAGGGTCCCAAGAGACCCAGTACTTC
many	TRBV12-3/TRBV12-4	.	TRBJ2-5	CASSGWEDGETQYF	TGTGCCAGCAGTGGCTGGGAGGATGGGGAGACCCAGTACTTC
.	TRBV20-1	TRBD1	TRBJ2-7	CSARPGTGWSLEQYF	TGCAGTGCTAGGCCCGGGACAGGTTGGAGCCTCGAGCAGTACTTC
many	TRBV30	.	TRBJ1-1	CAFQETGFTAFF	TGTGCCTTCCAAGAGACGGGCTTCACAGCTTTCTTT
many	TRBV5-1	.	TRBJ2-3	CASRLGSTDTQYF	TGCGCCAGCAGGCTTGGGAGCACAGATACGCAGTATTTT
many	TRBV16	.	TRBJ1-2	CASSQSNGGYTF	TGTGCCAGCAGCCAATCCAACGGTGGCTACACCTTC
many	TRBV6-1	TRBD2	TRBJ2-1	CASGDYYNEQFF	TGTGCCAGCGGGGACTACTACAATGAGCAGTTCTTC
.	TRBV2	TRBD2	TRBJ2-5	CASSARGRLATKQETQYF	TGTGCCAGCAGTGCCAGGGGCAGACTAGCGACAAAACAAGAGACCCAGTACTTC